Each of the 21 T cell receptor beta chains below was sequenced from the same sample in a study of T cell repertoires in cytomegalovirus infection. TCRdb reanalysed the reads using MiXCR and keeps one entry per CDR3 protein. The sample holds 300,000 to 450,000 distinct CDR3 sequences, 15% to 20% seen once. The source material was PBMCs. These receptor sequences come from a human donor in good health (CMV status not recorded). Some clones in this sample may be carry-over from other donors' samples.

This clonotype was seen a handful of times. The rearrangement uses TRBV7-9 and TRBJ1-6, with no clear D. The CDR3 is 15 amino acids. Deletions cut 3 bases from V and 7 bases from J, with 13 bases between. Germline lookup yields CDR1 SEHNR and CDR2 FQNEAQ (reference sequence). The CDR3 nucleotides read TGTGCCAGCAGCTTGGAGGGTGTGAAGAATTCACCCCTCCACTTT. Translation gives CASSLEGVKNSPLHF.

This clonotype was observed a few times. The J gene is TRBJ2-3, the V gene TRBV7-8; D tentatively reads TRBD1 or TRBD2 (6 bases each). From germline, CDR1 is SGHVS and CDR2 FQNEAQ. This CDR3 comprises 15 residues. Trimming removed 0 bases from V and 5 bases from J, with 12 bases in between. The CDR3 loop is CASSLAGGREDTQYF. The CDR3 nucleotides read TGTGCCAGCAGCTTAGCGGGGGGCCGGGAAGATACGCAGTATTTT. Complete variable domain (other parts from reference TRBV7-8 and TRBJ2-3): GAGVSQSPRYKVAKRGQDVALRCDPISGHVSLFWYQQALGQGPEFLTYFQNEAQLDKSGLPSDRFFAERPEGSVSTLKIQRTQQEDSAVYLCASSLAGGREDTQYFGPGTRLTVL.

There are a few counts of this clonotype. The V and J genes are TRBV18 and TRBJ1-6; D is possibly TRBD1 (5 bases). The germline gives CDR1 KGHSH, CDR2 LQKENI. The V and J ends lost 8 bases and 6 bases respectively, with 17 bases between them. This CDR3 is built from 15 residues. The CDR3 sequence is CASRPTAGGNSPLHF. The CDR3 DNA reads as TGTGCCAGCAGACCGACAGCCGGGGGTAATTCACCCCTCCACTTT. The full variable domain, rest sourced from reference TRBV18 and TRBJ1-6, is NAGVMQNPRHLVRRRGQEARLRCSPMKGHSHVYWYRQLPEEGLKFMVYLQKENIIDESGMPKERFSAEFPKEGPSILRIQQVVRGDSAAYFCASRPTAGGNSPLHFGNGTRLTVT.

This clonotype appeared a few times. The chain joins TRBV12-3 or TRBV12-4 to TRBJ1-1; D gene unclear. The CDR3 contains 14 residues. V lost 7 bases and J 1 base, leaving 13 bases between the germline ends. Here the CDR3 reads CASNLLAGNTEAFF. CDR3 nucleotides: TGTGCCAGCAACCTATTGGCGGGGAACACTGAAGCTTTCTTT.

This clonotype was seen more than once but under ten times. The rearrangement joins TRBV12-3 or TRBV12-4 to TRBJ2-7, with 7 positions matching TRBD2. This CDR3 region has 14 residues. With 6 bases clipped from V and 5 bases from J, the junction kept 10 bases outside the gene matches. The CDR3 region has the DNA TGTGCCAGCAGCCTCGTGGGAGGGCCCGACGAGCAGTACTTC. This codes for CASSLVGGPDEQYF.

This clonotype was picked up a small number of times. The J gene is TRBJ2-3, the V gene TRBV7-2; 8 bases align to TRBD2. V lost 2 bases and J lost 4; bases outside the gene matches: 11. CDR1 is SGHTA and CDR2 is FQGNSA in the germline V gene. The CDR3 sequence is 17 residues long. This chain's CDR3 is CASSLISGGRPADTQYF. The CDR3 DNA is TGTGCCAGCAGCTTAATCAGCGGGGGTCGCCCGGCAGATACGCAGTATTTT.

This clonotype was observed a handful of times. The chain employs TRBV25-1 and TRBJ2-4, with D hard to call. The CDR3 runs to 12 residues. Germline V gene sequence: CDR1 MGHDK, CDR2 SYGVNS. V lost 4 bases, J lost 7 bases, and 8 bases lay in between. The CDR3 protein is CASSANNNIQYF. The DNA for the CDR3 is TGTGCCAGCAGTGCCAACAATAACATTCAGTACTTC.

The chain combines TRBV4-1 with TRBJ2-7; 9 positions agree with TRBD2. V shed 4 bases and J 0 bases; nucleotides not matched to a gene: 16. From germline, CDR1 is MGHRA and CDR2 YSYEKL. This CDR3 has 19 residues. CDR3 nucleotide sequence: TGCGCCAGCAGCCCTCTAGCGGGGTGGTCCCAATTACCCTCCTACGAGCAGTACTTC. Amino acids: CASSPLAGWSQLPSYEQYF.

This clonotype has a handful of counts. The rearrangement joins TRBV12-3 or TRBV12-4 to TRBJ1-6, with a possible D match to TRBD1 (5 bases). The V end lost 3 bases, the J end lost 6 bases, and 9 bases lay between the germline ends. This CDR3 has 14 amino acids. CDR3 residues: CASSFRGRNSPLHF. The CDR3 DNA reads as TGTGCCAGCAGTTTTAGGGGTCGTAATTCACCCCTCCACTTT.

This clonotype has at least ten counts. The rearrangement uses TRBV6-2 or TRBV6-3 and TRBJ2-7; D uncertain. Trimming took 6 bases from V and 2 from J, leaving 8 bases between them. Germline values: CDR1 MNHEY, CDR2 SVGEGT. The CDR3 has 12 residues. CDR3 in amino acids: CASRESAYEQYF. The DNA for the CDR3 is TGTGCCAGCAGGGAAAGTGCCTACGAGCAGTACTTC.

In its sample, this clonotype was seen a few times. CDR3 in DNA: TGTGCCAGCAGCTCCTGGGGAGAACTGAATCAGCCCCAGCATTTT. Its protein product is CASSSWGELNQPQHF. The rearrangement links TRBV7-9 to TRBJ1-5; the D is unclear. The CDR3 contains 15 residues. Germline CDR1 is SEHNR and CDR2 is FQNEAQ (reference sequence). The germline V and J ends were trimmed by 4 bases and 4 bases, with 14 bases remaining between them. The full variable domain, completed using reference TRBV7-9 and TRBJ1-5, is DTGVSQNPRHKITKRGQNVTFRCDPISEHNRLYWYRQTLGQGPEFLTYFQNEAQLEKSRLLSDRFSAERPKGSFSTLEIQRTEQGDSAMYLCASSSWGELNQPQHFGDGTRLSIL.

This clonotype was detected many times. The chain uses TRBV7-9 and TRBJ1-2; 7 bases align to TRBD1. With 4 bases clipped from V and 4 bases from J, the junction kept 6 bases outside the gene matches. Germline lookup yields CDR1 SEHNR and CDR2 FQNEAQ (reference sequence). This CDR3 comprises 14 residues. The DNA of the CDR3 is TGTGCCAGCAGCTCGTGGGACAGCATCTATGGCTACACCTTC. Its protein is CASSSWDSIYGYTF.

The V and J genes are TRBV20-1 and TRBJ2-1, with D maybe TRBD1 (6 bases). V was trimmed by 3 bases and J by 4 bases, leaving 13 bases between them. This CDR3 spans 14 amino acids. Germline CDR1 DFQATT, CDR2 SNEGSKA (reference sequence). The CDR3, as DNA: TGCAGTGCTAGGGGCAGGGGATATTACAATGAGCAGTTCTTC. As protein: CSARGRGYYNEQFF.

The rearrangement uses TRBV27 and TRBJ2-2, with TRBD1 matching over 7 bases. Germline CDR1 reads MNHEY; CDR2 reads SMNVEV (reference sequence). V was clipped by 2 bases and J by 2 bases; unmatched bases: 5. The CDR3 is 16 residues long. The chain's CDR3 is CASSLHDRVNTGELFF. CDR3 in DNA: TGTGCCAGCAGTTTACATGACAGGGTAAACACCGGGGAGCTGTTTTTT.

This clonotype was observed many times. J is TRBJ1-4 and V is TRBV5-6, with D unresolved. There are 14 residues in the CDR3. V gave up 3 bases and J gave up 8 bases, with 14 bases separating them. Germline CDR1 is SGHDT and CDR2 is YYEEEE. The CDR3 nucleotides are TGTGCCAGCAGCTGGGGAGTGGGAGAAGAAAAACTGTTTTTT. Translation: CASSWGVGEEKLFF.

This clonotype was observed a handful of times. J is TRBJ2-4 and V is TRBV7-9, with D hard to call. The CDR3 is made up of 16 amino acids. V lost 5 bases and J 0 bases, leaving 14 bases between the germline ends. The germline V gene encodes CDR1 SEHNR and CDR2 FQNEAQ (reference sequence). The CDR3 nucleotides read TGTGCCAGCAGCGACGACGGAACCCTAGCCAAAAACATTCAGTACTTC. Encoded protein: CASSDDGTLAKNIQYF. Full variable domain (outside the CDR3, taken from reference TRBV7-9 and TRBJ2-4): DTGVSQNPRHKITKRGQNVTFRCDPISEHNRLYWYRQTLGQGPEFLTYFQNEAQLEKSRLLSDRFSAERPKGSFSTLEIQRTEQGDSAMYLCASSDDGTLAKNIQYFGAGTRLSVL.

This clonotype was observed at least ten times. The V and J genes are TRBV11-2 and TRBJ2-1, with TRBD2 matching 9 bases. The CDR3 loop spans 17 amino acids. Germline values: CDR1 SGHAT, CDR2 FQNNGV. J lost 4 bases, V lost 1 base, and 8 bases had no gene match. The CDR3 loop reads CASSLVAFLAGYNEQFF. The CDR3 nucleotides are TGTGCCAGCAGCTTAGTTGCCTTCCTAGCGGGATACAATGAGCAGTTCTTC.

The chain carries TRBV20-1 and TRBJ2-5; D gene unclear. The germline V and J ends were trimmed by 0 bases and 5 bases, with 10 bases remaining between them. CDR3 length equals 13 residues. CDR1 is DFQATT and CDR2 is SNEGSKA in the germline V gene (reference sequence). As DNA, the CDR3 is TGCAGTGCTAGAGATGGAACATTTGAGACCCAGTACTTC. Translation gives CSARDGTFETQYF.

This clonotype has a count of ten or more. This chain joins TRBV27 and TRBJ1-5; the D is unclear. The CDR3 length is 13 residues. Trimming pared 4 bases from V and 7 bases from J, leaving 11 bases between. Germline CDR1 reads MNHEY; CDR2 reads SMNVEV (reference sequence). Here the CDR3 reads CASSSKGWQPQHF. The CDR3 DNA reads as TGTGCCAGCAGTTCAAAAGGTTGGCAGCCCCAGCATTTT.

The chain couples TRBV7-7 to TRBJ2-1; maybe TRBD2 (6 bases). Per germline, CDR1 SSHAT and CDR2 FNYEAQ (reference sequence). The V and J ends lost 8 bases and 10 bases respectively, with 21 bases between them. CDR3 size: 14 residues. The CDR3 DNA sequence: TGTGCCAGCGGATCGGGACTGCCGGCGAGCGAGCAGTTCTTC. Amino acids: CASGSGLPASEQFF. The full variable domain, its missing parts supplied by reference TRBV7-7 and TRBJ2-1, is GAGVSQSPRYKVTKRGQDVTLRCDPISSHATLYWYQQALGQGPEFLTYFNYEAQPDKSGLPSDRFSAERPEGSISTLTIQRTEQRDSAMYRCASGSGLPASEQFFGPGTRLTVL.

This clonotype has only a few counts. The chain employs TRBV7-6 and TRBJ2-3, with D perhaps matching TRBD1 (5 bases). This CDR3 is built from 14 residues. V was pared by 5 bases and J by 8 bases, with 17 bases between. Germline assignment: CDR1 SGHVS and CDR2 FNYEAQ. CDR3: CASSQGLNEVTQYF. DNA for the CDR3: TGTGCCAGCAGCCAGGGCCTAAATGAGGTTACGCAGTATTTT.